Listed here are 23 T cell receptor beta chains from one sample, sequenced in a study of T cell repertoires in ileal Crohn's disease. Clones were sequenced by immunoSEQ multiplex PCR, and TCRdb holds only the in-frame ones, with some missing. The profile shows approximately 3,700 clones, approximately 70% of them singletons. Sequencing input: ileal tissue. The receptors shown here come from an adult with Crohn's disease.

This sequence joins TRBV6-5 and TRBJ2-1; D gene ambiguous. V gave up 0 bases and J gave up 9 bases, with 9 bases separating them. The length of the CDR3 is 13 residues. In germline, CDR1 is MNHEY, CDR2 SVGAGI. The CDR3 loop is CASSYSFWSEQFF. The CDR3, as DNA: TGTGCCAGCAGTTACTCCTTTTGGAGTGAGCAGTTCTTC.

This clone was seen once. The chain recombines TRBV5-1 with TRBJ2-7, with 8 bases identical to TRBD1. The junction had 11 bases not matched to a gene; V was cut back by 4 bases and J by 2 bases. The CDR3 totals 16 residues. The V gene's germline CDR1 is SGHRS and CDR2 YFSETQ. This CDR3 is CASSQVGQGPTYEQYF. DNA for the CDR3: TGCGCCAGCAGCCAAGTAGGACAGGGCCCCACCTACGAGCAGTACTTC.

This clone was recorded only once. The gene calls are TRBV6-5 and TRBJ1-6; no definite D call. V lost 2 bases to trimming and J lost 8 bases, with 10 bases between them. This CDR3 contains 14 residues. Germline CDR1 and CDR2: MNHEY and SVGAGI. CDR3 nucleotide sequence: TGTGCCAGCAGTTACAGAGGGTTGGATTCACCCCTCCACTTT. This encodes CASSYRGLDSPLHF.

This chain joins TRBV11-1 and TRBJ1-1; tentatively, D is TRBD1 (6 bases). This CDR3 region has 14 residues. The ends were cut back, 5 bases at V and 5 bases at J, with 15 bases in the middle. The germline gives CDR1 SGHAT, CDR2 FQDESV (reference sequence). The CDR3 DNA follows: TGTGCCAGCAGCCCCCAACAGGGAAGGACTGAAGCTTTCTTT. Residues: CASSPQQGRTEAFF.

The rearrangement links TRBV6-6 to TRBJ1-5; no firm D call. V lost 10 bases, J lost 7 bases, and 17 bases lay in between. Germline CDR1 MNHNY, CDR2 SVGAGI (reference sequence). The CDR3 spans 13 residues. CDR3 bases: TGTGCCATCTCCCCGTTCCGGGAACAGCCCCAGCATTTT. It codes for CAISPFREQPQHF.

The V and J genes are TRBV29-1 and TRBJ2-5, with 9 nucleotides matching TRBD1. Germline assignment: CDR1 SQVTM and CDR2 ANQGSEA. V was pared by 7 bases and J by 5 bases, with 5 bases of the junction left unmatched. This CDR3 is built from 12 residues. CDR3 in amino acids: CSAGQGKETQYF. The DNA of the CDR3 is TGCAGCGCCGGACAGGGGAAGGAGACCCAGTACTTC.

The rearrangement links TRBV6-4 to TRBJ2-5, with TRBD1 as a possible D gene (6 bases). Germline V lookup: CDR1 MRHNA, CDR2 SNTAGT. Trimming stripped 3 bases from V and 6 bases from J, with 14 bases between. CDR3 length equals 14 residues. The CDR3 DNA sequence: TGTGCCAGCAGTGATCGGGCAGGGGAACAGACCCAGTACTTC. Amino acids: CASSDRAGEQTQYF.

The rearrangement links TRBV7-2 to TRBJ2-3, with 8 bases lining up with TRBD1. The CDR3 consists of 15 residues. CDR1 is SGHTA and CDR2 is FQGNSA in the germline V gene. Trimming removed 1 base from V and 5 bases from J; junction bases left unmatched: 5. CDR3 bases: TGTGCCAGCAGCTTAGTGGCAGGGGGCTTAGATACGCAGTATTTT. It translates to CASSLVAGGLDTQYF. Drawing the rest from reference TRBV7-2 and TRBJ2-3, the complete variable domain is GAGVSQSPSNKVTEKGKDVELRCDPISGHTALYWYRQSLGQGLEFLIYFQGNSAPDKSGLPSDRFSAERTGGSVSTLTIQRTQQEDSAVYLCASSLVAGGLDTQYFGPGTRLTVL.

Concerning this clone itself: The sample contains more than one DNA sequence encoding this CDR3. The chain carries TRBV10-3 and TRBJ1-2; TRBD1 is a possible D gene (5 bases). This CDR3 has 13 residues. Germline values: CDR1 ENHRY, CDR2 SYGVKD. The V end was cut by 2 bases, the J end by 5 bases, with 9 bases between. In DNA form, the CDR3 reads TGTGCCATCAGTGAGGGCAGGGAATATGGCTACACCTTC. The encoded protein is CAISEGREYGYTF.

The J gene is TRBJ1-1, the V gene TRBV4-3; D ambiguous. Trimming removed 4 bases at V and 0 bases at J, with 12 bases between. This CDR3 region has 15 residues. Germline V gives CDR1 LGHNA, CDR2 YSLEER. This CDR3 reads CASSPRTPMNTEAFF. The CDR3 DNA sequence: TGCGCCAGCAGCCCGCGAACGCCAATGAACACTGAAGCTTTCTTT.

The DNA of the CDR3 is TGTGCCAGCTCACCAGGGCTTCAGGGGAGAGGCACTGAAGCTTTCTTT. Its translation is CASSPGLQGRGTEAFF. The J gene is TRBJ1-1, the V gene TRBV18; weak D call: TRBD1 (6 bases). CDR3 length equals 16 residues. Germline V gene data show CDR1 as KGHSH and CDR2 as LQKENI. V dropped 2 bases and J dropped 4 bases, with 17 bases sitting between them. Looking up the rest from reference TRBV18 and TRBJ1-1 gives the full variable domain: NAGVMQNPRHLVRRRGQEARLRCSPMKGHSHVYWYRQLPEEGLKFMVYLQKENIIDESGMPKERFSAEFPKEGPSILRIQQVVRGDSAAYFCASSPGLQGRGTEAFFGQGTRLTVV.

In this sample, this clone turned up a few times. The V gene is TRBV29-1, the J gene TRBJ2-1; TRBD2 matches 11 bases. The CDR3 length is 17 residues. The germline V gene encodes CDR1 SQVTM and CDR2 ANQGSEA. The J segment lost 6 bases and the V segment lost 6 bases, leaving 16 bases of the junction unmatched. The CDR3: CSVQGGLGTSGFNEQFF. The CDR3 DNA follows: TGCAGCGTCCAAGGGGGGTTGGGGACTAGCGGATTCAATGAGCAGTTCTTC.

The chain combines TRBV5-1 with TRBJ2-2; D perhaps matches TRBD1 (6 bases). The V end was cut by 1 base, the J end by 0 bases, with 7 bases between. In germline, CDR1 is SGHRS, CDR2 YFSETQ. CDR3 size: 15 residues. The DNA for the CDR3 is TGCGCCAGCAGCTTGCCAGGGGCGAACACCGGGGAGCTGTTTTTT. Its translation: CASSLPGANTGELFF.

This rearrangement joins TRBV7-3 to TRBJ2-3; D may be TRBD2 (6 bases). Germline CDR1 reads SGHTA; CDR2 reads FQGTGA. The CDR3 runs to 16 residues. V was cut by 2 bases and J by 0 bases, with 12 bases left in between. CDR3 residues: CASSLRGYQSTDTQYF. The CDR3 bases are TGTGCCAGCAGCTTACGGGGGTACCAGAGCACAGATACGCAGTATTTT.

The V call is TRBV25-1, the J call TRBJ1-5; TRBD1 might be the D (5 bases). The germline gives CDR1 MGHDK, CDR2 SYGVNS. The CDR3 loop spans 13 amino acids. Trimming removed 4 bases at V and 5 bases at J, with 9 bases between. CDR3 sequence reads: CASSASTDQPQHF. The CDR3 bases are TGTGCCAGCAGTGCATCGACAGATCAGCCCCAGCATTTT.

The chain combines TRBV2 with TRBJ2-7; 12 nucleotides line up with TRBD2. The germline CDR1 and CDR2 sequences are SNHLY and FYNNEI. The CDR3 runs 16 residues. V lost 5 bases to trimming and J lost 6 bases; unmatched junction nucleotides: 11. Written as DNA, the CDR3 is TGTGCCAGCAGTTTATCTAGCGGGGGGGCCCTTAGCGAGCAGTACTTC. Translated, it gives CASSLSSGGALSEQYF. Filled out from reference TRBV2 and TRBJ2-7, the complete variable domain reads EPEVTQTPSHQVTQMGQEVILRCVPISNHLYFYWYRQILGQKVEFLVSFYNNEISEKSEIFDDQFSVERPDGSNFTLKIRSTKLEDSAMYFCASSLSSGGALSEQYFGPGTRLTVT.

This clone occurred once. CDR3 DNA sequence: TGTGCCAGCAGTGACTCACAGTTGGGACAGAGTAGCGGCTACACCTTC. Its protein product is CASSDSQLGQSSGYTF. The J gene is TRBJ1-2, the V gene TRBV6-4; 7 nucleotides align to TRBD1. V was clipped by 0 bases and J by 8 bases; unmatched bases: 12. This CDR3 is built from 16 residues. Germline CDR1 and CDR2: MRHNA and SNTAGT.

The chain uses TRBV29-1 and TRBJ2-7; 7 nucleotides align to TRBD2. Germline CDR1 reads SQVTM; CDR2 reads ANQGSEA. The V gene end was trimmed by 4 bases and the J gene end by 3 bases; junction bases not matched to a gene: 12. This CDR3 is built from 15 residues. The CDR3 nucleotides read TGCAGCGTTGGGGAAAGCGGGGAAGGACACTACGAGCAGTACTTC. Translation: CSVGESGEGHYEQYF.

This clone was seen more than once but under ten times. The chain has TRBV7-6 and TRBJ1-3; D gene unclear. CDR1 and CDR2 from the germline V gene are SGHVS and FNYEAQ. V gave up 5 bases and J gave up 0 bases, with 14 bases separating them. The CDR3 runs to 16 residues. The CDR3 DNA is TGTGCCAGCAGCGCCGAACAACCCTTCTCTGGAAACACCATATATTTT. This codes for CASSAEQPFSGNTIYF.

The J gene is TRBJ2-1, the V gene TRBV30; TRBD2 agrees at 7 bases. The V gene end was trimmed by 7 bases and the J gene end by 3 bases; junction bases not matched to a gene: 18. CDR1 is GTSNPN and CDR2 is SVGIG in the germline V gene (reference sequence). The CDR3 has 17 residues. In DNA form, the CDR3 reads TGTGCCTCGGGACTATGGGAGGGAAGCGTTGGCTACAATGAGCAGTTCTTC. This encodes CASGLWEGSVGYNEQFF. Using reference TRBV30 and TRBJ2-1 for the parts outside the CDR3, the full variable domain is SQTIHQWPATLVQPVGSPLSLECTVEGTSNPNLYWYRQAAGRGLQLLFYSVGIGQISSEVPQNLSASRPQDRQFILSSKKLLLSDSGFYLCASGLWEGSVGYNEQFFGPGTRLTVL.

The rearrangement uses TRBV7-2 and TRBJ1-5, with 7 positions matching TRBD1. The CDR3 has 15 residues. The J segment lost 5 bases and the V segment lost 6 bases, leaving 10 bases of the junction unmatched. Germline CDR1 and CDR2: SGHTA and FQGNSA. CDR3 DNA: TGTGCCAGCAGGAGGGACAGTTCACCCCATCAGCCCCAGCATTTT. Translating it yields CASRRDSSPHQPQHF. The whole variable domain, remainder taken from reference TRBV7-2 and TRBJ1-5, is GAGVSQSPSNKVTEKGKDVELRCDPISGHTALYWYRQSLGQGLEFLIYFQGNSAPDKSGLPSDRFSAERTGGSVSTLTIQRTQQEDSAVYLCASRRDSSPHQPQHFGDGTRLSIL.

This sequence joins TRBV7-9 and TRBJ1-1; 8 bases are a match to TRBD1. The junction had 3 bases not matched to a gene; V was cut back by 2 bases and J by 4 bases. Germline CDR1 and CDR2: SEHNR and FQNEAQ (reference sequence). This CDR3 is 14 amino acids long. In DNA, the CDR3 is TGTGCCAGCAGCTTACAACAGGGGGGCACTGAAGCTTTCTTT. Translating gives CASSLQQGGTEAFF.

The rearrangement joins TRBV2 to TRBJ1-2; possibly TRBD1 for D (6 bases). This CDR3 contains 12 residues. The germline V and J ends were trimmed by 2 bases and 6 bases, with 7 bases remaining between them. Germline lookup yields CDR1 SNHLY and CDR2 FYNNEI. The CDR3 bases are TGTGCCAGCAGTGAAAACAGGGATGGCTACACCTTC. Translating gives CASSENRDGYTF.